Each of the 12 T cell receptor beta chains below was sequenced from the same sample in a study of cytomegalovirus exposure and HLA in healthy donors. Primers: 60 Vbeta forward and 13 Jbeta reverse. The data were produced by immunoSEQ multiplex PCR, yet TCRdb's version contains in-frame clones alone and is incomplete. The repertoire has about 120,000 clones, 70% to 80% of them found once; the top ten carry less than 15%. Sequences were obtained from PBMCs. The origin of the receptors is a middle-aged woman in good health and CMV-seropositive.

The chain employs TRBV6-5 and TRBJ1-3; TRBD1 might be the D (6 bases). The V end was cut by 2 bases, the J end by 5 bases, with 16 bases between. The germline V gene has CDR1 MNHEY and CDR2 SVGAGI. The CDR3 has 16 residues. The DNA of the CDR3 is TGTGCCAGCAGTTACGGTGGACGGGACACTCGAAACACCATATATTTT. Translation: CASSYGGRDTRNTIYF.

This sequence joins TRBV6-1 and TRBJ1-5; 9 nucleotides line up with TRBD1. Trimming took 3 bases from V and 6 from J; bases not matched to a gene: 6. Germline CDR1 and CDR2: MNHNS and SASEGT. The CDR3 consists of 15 residues. The CDR3 DNA reads TGTGCCAGCAGTGACCGGGACAGGGCTAGTCAGCCCCAGCATTTT. Amino acid sequence: CASSDRDRASQPQHF.

The chain combines TRBV9 with TRBJ2-3, with a tentative D call TRBD2 (6 bases). The CDR3 totals 17 residues. V lost 0 bases to trimming and J lost 3 bases, with 17 bases between them. The germline gives CDR1 SGDLS, CDR2 YYNGEE. The CDR3 DNA is TGTGCCAGCAGCGTAGGCCCCGCTAGCGAGTATACAGATACGCAGTATTTT. Translated, it gives CASSVGPASEYTDTQYF. The full variable domain, with the rest looked up from reference TRBV9 and TRBJ2-3, is DSGVTQTPKHLITATGQRVTLRCSPRSGDLSVYWYQQSLDQGLQFLIQYYNGEERAKGNILERFSAQQFPDLHSELNLSSLELGDSALYFCASSVGPASEYTDTQYFGPGTRLTVL.

This clone was detected a few times. V is TRBV6-5 and J is TRBJ1-6, with D maybe TRBD1 (6 bases). The germline V gene encodes CDR1 MNHEY and CDR2 SVGAGI. The CDR3 loop spans 14 amino acids. Trimming shortened V by 9 bases and J by 6 bases, and 15 bases separated the two germline ends. CDR3 protein: CASKQGGGNSPLHF. The CDR3 DNA sequence: TGTGCCAGTAAACAGGGCGGTGGTAATTCACCCCTCCACTTT.

V gene TRBV27 combines with J gene TRBJ2-7, with 13 positions matching TRBD2. J lost 10 bases, V lost 10 bases, and 7 bases had no gene match. The germline gives CDR1 MNHEY, CDR2 SMNVEV (reference sequence). The CDR3 consists of 12 residues. The CDR3 DNA sequence: TGTGCCACCTCCGGGACTAGCGGGGTACAGTACTTC. Protein: CATSGTSGVQYF.

This clone turned up a few times. The V gene is TRBV25-1, the J gene TRBJ1-2, with D possibly matching TRBD1 (6 bases). Germline values: CDR1 MGHDK, CDR2 SYGVNS. V gave up 1 base and J gave up 10 bases, with 16 bases separating them. CDR3 size: 14 residues. CDR3 coding DNA: TGTGCCAGCAGTGAATCTGGTCAGGGGAGGGTCTACACCTTC. Protein: CASSESGQGRVYTF.

Concerning this clone itself: Different DNA sequences within this sample yield the same CDR3. The CDR3 here is CASSLGLAGGRETQYF. The CDR3 DNA reads as TGCGCCAGCAGCCTCGGACTAGCGGGGGGGCGAGAGACCCAGTACTTC. This sequence joins TRBV5-1 and TRBJ2-5; 15 bases line up with TRBD2. The germline V gene encodes CDR1 SGHRS and CDR2 YFSETQ. The junction had 5 bases not matched to a gene; V was cut back by 4 bases and J by 4 bases. The CDR3 consists of 16 residues.

The CDR3 nucleotides are TGCGCCAGCAGCCAAGCGAGGGGGCAGAGCTATGGCTACACCTTC. Translation: CASSQARGQSYGYTF. The chain has TRBV4-1 and TRBJ1-2, with 7 positions matching TRBD1. The CDR3 totals 15 residues. V lost 1 base to trimming and J lost 4 bases; unmatched junction nucleotides: 6. The germline gives CDR1 MGHRA, CDR2 YSYEKL.

The chain carries TRBV5-1 and TRBJ1-1; TRBD1 is a possible D gene (5 bases). Per the germline V gene, CDR1 is SGHRS and CDR2 is YFSETQ. Trimming pared 4 bases from V and 4 bases from J, leaving 20 bases between. The CDR3 covers 16 residues. For the CDR3, the DNA is TGCGCCAGCAGCCCCAGGCGGGGCGAGGGTTTCACTGAAGCTTTCTTT. Protein sequence: CASSPRRGEGFTEAFF.

The chain carries TRBV30 and TRBJ1-2, with D hard to call. V was shortened by 4 bases and J by 0 bases, with 12 bases between the two germline ends. CDR3 size: 14 residues. In germline, CDR1 is GTSNPN, CDR2 SVGIG (reference sequence). For the CDR3, the DNA is TGTGCCTGGATGGTCGAAAGCACTAACTATGGCTACACCTTC. Encoded protein: CAWMVESTNYGYTF.

V is TRBV5-1 and J is TRBJ1-1; maybe TRBD1 (5 bases). Germline V gene sequence: CDR1 SGHRS, CDR2 YFSETQ. This CDR3 comprises 15 residues. V shed 0 bases and J shed 3 bases, with 12 bases lying between them. The CDR3: CASSLVAGRDTEAFF. The CDR3 nucleotides are TGCGCCAGCAGCTTGGTAGCAGGGAGGGACACTGAAGCTTTCTTT.

A single count supports this clone. The rearrangement uses TRBV5-4 and TRBJ2-2; 12 bases fit TRBD1. After removal of 4 bases from V and 5 bases from J, the junction contained 6 bases not matched to a gene. Germline loops: CDR1 SGHNT, CDR2 YYREEE (reference sequence). The CDR3 is 16 residues long. The CDR3 DNA reads as TGTGCCAGCAGCCCGGGACAGGGGGCGCGAACCGGGGAGCTGTTTTTT. Protein: CASSPGQGARTGELFF. Drawing the rest from reference TRBV5-4 and TRBJ2-2, the complete variable domain is ETGVTQSPTHLIKTRGQQVTLRCSSQSGHNTVSWYQQALGQGPQFIFQYYREEENGRGNFPPRFSGLQFPNYSSELNVNALELDDSALYLCASSPGQGARTGELFFGEGSRLTVL.